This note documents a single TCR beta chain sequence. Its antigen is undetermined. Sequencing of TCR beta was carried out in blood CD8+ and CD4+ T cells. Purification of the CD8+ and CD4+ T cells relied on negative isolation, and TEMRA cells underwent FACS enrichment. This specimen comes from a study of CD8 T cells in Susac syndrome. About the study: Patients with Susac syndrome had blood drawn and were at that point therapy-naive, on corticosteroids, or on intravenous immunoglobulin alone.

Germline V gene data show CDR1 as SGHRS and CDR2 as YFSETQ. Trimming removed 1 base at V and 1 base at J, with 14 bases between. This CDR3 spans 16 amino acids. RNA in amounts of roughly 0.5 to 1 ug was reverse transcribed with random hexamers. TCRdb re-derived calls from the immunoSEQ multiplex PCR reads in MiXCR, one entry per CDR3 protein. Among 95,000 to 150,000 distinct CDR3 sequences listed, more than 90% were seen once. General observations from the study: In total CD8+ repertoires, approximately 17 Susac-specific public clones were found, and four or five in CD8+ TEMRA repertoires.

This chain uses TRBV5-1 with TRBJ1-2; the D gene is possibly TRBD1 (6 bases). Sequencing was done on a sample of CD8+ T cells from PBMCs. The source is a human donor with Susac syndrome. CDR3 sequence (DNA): TGCGCCAGCAGCTTGAAGCCGTCAGGGGATAACTATGGCTACACCTTC. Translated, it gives CASSLKPSGDNYGYTF.